These 8 T cell receptor beta chains came from one sample sequenced in a study of glioma-infiltrating T cells after dendritic cell vaccination (dated by TCRdb to the mid-2010s). The library was generated by the immunoSEQ multiplex PCR assay. The source is immuneACCESS, and TCRdb retained only in-frame sequences with V and J called. Part of the clones is not carried over; for the studies checked, unresolved V genes explain less than half of this, and the remainder is unexplained. The sample table shows some 100,000 clones, and approximately 87% are seen once. The top ten clonotypes cover 2.5% to 3% of the sample. The sample here was blood, taken before dendritic cell vaccination. These receptors were collected from a human donor with glioblastoma.

The gene calls are TRBV11-1 and TRBJ2-7; D remains unclear. Trimming cost V 2 bases and J 0 bases, with 5 bases left between them. This CDR3 has 13 amino acids. Looked up from germline, CDR1 is SGHAT and CDR2 is FQDESV (reference sequence). The CDR3 sequence is CASSLHISYEQYF. In DNA form, the CDR3 reads TGTGCCAGCAGCTTACACATCTCCTACGAGCAGTACTTC.

The chain has TRBV6-1 and TRBJ1-2; 7 nucleotides align to TRBD1. The CDR3 spans 15 residues. With 2 bases clipped from V and 4 bases from J, the junction kept 7 bases outside the gene matches. Germline V gene lookup returns CDR1 MNHNS and CDR2 SASEGT. The CDR3 protein is CASSEREGASYGYTF. DNA of the CDR3: TGTGCCAGCAGTGAAAGAGAGGGGGCCTCCTATGGCTACACCTTC.

The CDR3 reads CAISEEVGEGEQYF. The CDR3, as DNA: TGTGCCATCAGTGAGGAGGTAGGGGAAGGCGAGCAGTACTTC. V usage is TRBV10-3 and J usage is TRBJ2-7, with D perhaps TRBD1 (5 bases). The germline gives CDR1 ENHRY, CDR2 SYGVKD. This CDR3 is built from 14 residues. Deletions cut 2 bases from V and 6 bases from J, with 14 bases between.

The J gene is TRBJ2-5, the V gene TRBV7-2, with D perhaps matching TRBD2 (5 bases). The CDR3 covers 16 residues. V lost 0 bases and J lost 11, with 22 bases in between. CDR1 SGHTA and CDR2 FQGNSA come from the germline V gene. CDR3 sequence: CASSLAGIGGLVAQYF. The CDR3 region has the DNA TGTGCCAGCAGCTTAGCTGGCATTGGAGGATTGGTTGCGCAGTACTTC.

CDR3 loop: CAITGVKGGGYTF. For the CDR3, the DNA is TGTGCCATCACGGGGGTGAAAGGTGGTGGCTACACCTTC. The rearrangement uses TRBV10-3 and TRBJ1-2, with D possibly being TRBD1 (5 bases). Germline V CDR1 and CDR2: ENHRY, SYGVKD. The CDR3 is 13 amino acids. Trimming shortened V by 7 bases and J by 7 bases, and 16 bases separated the two germline ends.

In this sample, this clone turned up once. CDR3 residues: CASSRTGGKDEQYF. CDR3 nucleotide sequence: TGTGCCAGCTCAAGGACAGGGGGCAAGGACGAGCAGTACTTC. This chain connects TRBV18 to TRBJ2-7, with 11 bases lining up with TRBD1. Trimming cost V 5 bases and J 5 bases; bases outside gene matches: 5. Germline lookup yields CDR1 KGHSH and CDR2 LQKENI. The CDR3 has 14 amino acids. The whole variable domain, filled in from reference TRBV18 and TRBJ2-7, reads NAGVMQNPRHLVRRRGQEARLRCSPMKGHSHVYWYRQLPEEGLKFMVYLQKENIIDESGMPKERFSAEFPKEGPSILRIQQVVRGDSAAYFCASSRTGGKDEQYFGPGTRLTVT.

The V and J genes are TRBV7-2 and TRBJ2-3; 9 bases are shared with TRBD2. The germline CDR1 and CDR2 sequences are SGHTA and FQGNSA. The junction had 3 bases not matched to a gene; V was cut back by 5 bases and J by 0 bases. The CDR3 is 15 residues long. CDR3 sequence (DNA): TGTGCCAGCAGCCCTAGCGGGGTGAGCACAGATACGCAGTATTTT. It translates to CASSPSGVSTDTQYF.

V and J are TRBV5-5 and TRBJ2-2; 13 bases align to TRBD2. J was trimmed by 7 bases and V by 2 bases; bases with no gene match: 5. Germline CDR1 is SGHKS and CDR2 is YYEKEE (reference sequence). The CDR3 consists of 16 residues. The CDR3 region is CASSFGTSGAGGELFF. The CDR3 nucleotides are TGTGCCAGCAGCTTCGGGACTAGCGGGGCCGGCGGGGAGCTGTTTTTT.